What follows are 26 T cell receptor beta chains derived from one specimen sequenced in a study of cytomegalovirus exposure and HLA in healthy donors. Primers for the PCR totalled 60 Vbeta and 13 Jbeta. Libraries were prepared by immunoSEQ multiplex PCR; TCRdb keeps only in-frame clonotypes and omits some of them. The sample consists of about 81,000 clones, approximately 90% of them appearing once. Sequencing was performed on PBMCs. Source of these receptors: a man between 18 and 29 years old in good health and CMV-seronegative.

The V gene is TRBV18, the J gene TRBJ2-7; 10 bases line up with TRBD2. The CDR3 contains 13 residues. Per the germline V gene, CDR1 is KGHSH and CDR2 is LQKENI. Trimming removed 5 bases from V and 5 bases from J; junction bases left unmatched: 3. The CDR3 nucleotides are TGTGCCAGCTCATCCGGGACTAGCGACGAGCAGTACTTC. Its translation is CASSSGTSDEQYF.

The rearrangement links TRBV2 to TRBJ1-2; the D is unclear. Trimming left V 3 bases short and J 1 base short, with 3 bases between. The germline CDR1 and CDR2 sequences are SNHLY and FYNNEI. The CDR3 is 12 amino acids. CDR3 region: CASSDLNYGYTF. CDR3 DNA: TGTGCCAGCAGTGATCTTAACTATGGCTACACCTTC.

The rearrangement uses TRBV7-9 and TRBJ1-6; perhaps TRBD1 as D (5 bases). Trimming removed 5 bases from V and 8 bases from J, with 10 bases in between. There are 13 residues in the CDR3. Germline V lookup: CDR1 SEHNR, CDR2 FQNEAQ (reference sequence). CDR3 bases: TGTGCCAGCAGCCCGAGACAGTATTCACCCCTCCACTTT. It encodes CASSPRQYSPLHF.

The rearrangement joins TRBV27 to TRBJ2-5; the D is unclear. Germline V gene data show CDR1 as MNHEY and CDR2 as SMNVEV (reference sequence). Between the trimmed V and J ends, which lost 5 bases and 2 bases, there was a span of 9 bases. This CDR3 spans 13 amino acids. In nucleotides, the CDR3 is TGTGCCAGCAGTCATGGGCCTCAAGAGACCCAGTACTTC. This gives the protein CASSHGPQETQYF.

The CDR3 DNA is TGTGCCAGTAGTATGGTCCCCAGCTACGAGCAGTACTTC. Its translation is CASSMVPSYEQYF. This chain uses TRBV19 with TRBJ2-7; D is unresolved. Germline V gives CDR1 LNHDA, CDR2 SQIVND (reference sequence). CDR3 length: 13 residues. With 3 bases removed from V and 3 bases from J, the gap between germline ends came to 9 bases.

CDR3 in DNA: TGTGCCAGCAGCTTAGTCCCCAGTCGCGGTGGAAATGTCGACGAGCAGTACTTC. As protein: CASSLVPSRGGNVDEQYF. The chain recombines TRBV7-2 with TRBJ2-7, with unresolved D. Germline CDR1 and CDR2: SGHTA and FQGNSA. The CDR3 totals 18 residues. Trimming cost V 1 base and J 5 bases, with 24 bases left between them.

The rearrangement links TRBV2 to TRBJ2-7, with TRBD1 matching over 8 bases. V shed 4 bases, J shed 4 bases, and the junction held 3 bases outside the gene matches. The V gene's germline CDR1 is SNHLY and CDR2 FYNNEI. The length of the CDR3 is 13 residues. The CDR3 DNA reads TGTGCCAGCAGTGGGACAGGGATTTACGAGCAGTACTTC. It specifies CASSGTGIYEQYF.

J is TRBJ2-7 and V is TRBV15; 11 positions match TRBD2. The junction had 4 bases not matched to a gene; V was cut back by 7 bases and J by 2 bases. The CDR3 has 14 residues. Germline CDR1 and CDR2: LNHNV and YYDKDF (reference sequence). The CDR3 coding sequence is TGTGCCACCAAGATAGCGGGAGGGCCCTACGAGCAGTACTTC. Its translation is CATKIAGGPYEQYF.

V usage is TRBV6-5 and J usage is TRBJ1-1; D might be TRBD1 (5 bases). The germline CDR1 and CDR2 sequences are MNHEY and SVGAGI. The CDR3 contains 13 residues. V was shortened by 2 bases and J by 11 bases, with 15 bases between the two germline ends. CDR3: CASSYRRESVAFF. CDR3 sequence (DNA): TGTGCCAGCAGTTACCGCAGGGAATCCGTCGCTTTCTTT.

The chain recombines TRBV5-1 with TRBJ2-3, with TRBD2 matching 11 bases. The CDR3 sequence is 14 residues long. The J segment lost 6 bases and the V segment lost 5 bases, leaving 5 bases of the junction unmatched. CDR1 and CDR2 (germline): SGHRS, YFSETQ. CDR3 sequence: CASSPGTSGDTQYF. In DNA, the CDR3 is TGCGCCAGCAGTCCCGGGACTAGCGGCGATACGCAGTATTTT.

This chain connects TRBV7-9 to TRBJ2-7, with 10 nucleotides matching TRBD1. The ends lost 5 bases at V and 1 base at J; junction bases unmatched: 8. The CDR3 spans 16 residues. Germline V CDR1 and CDR2: SEHNR, FQNEAQ (reference sequence). Written as DNA, the CDR3 is TGTGCCAGCAGCCCGGGGGACAGGGGATTTTCCTACGAGCAGTACTTC. Its protein is CASSPGDRGFSYEQYF.

The genes are TRBV7-9 and TRBJ2-2, with TRBD1 identical over 9 bases. CDR3 length: 15 residues. Germline lookup yields CDR1 SEHNR and CDR2 FQNEAQ (reference sequence). V gave up 1 base and J gave up 5 bases; unmatched junction bases: 2. In nucleotides, the CDR3 is TGTGCCAGCAGCTTAGGGGACAGGGATACCGGGGAGCTGTTTTTT. Its translation: CASSLGDRDTGELFF.

The genes are TRBV27 and TRBJ2-7, with D maybe TRBD2 (6 bases). Trimming took 2 bases from V and 5 from J, leaving 13 bases between them. The CDR3 is 14 amino acids. CDR1 is MNHEY, CDR2 SMNVEV, per germline (reference sequence). For the CDR3, the DNA is TGTGCCAGCAGTTTAGGACTAATTGGGGACGAGCAGTACTTC. This encodes CASSLGLIGDEQYF.

The chain has TRBV5-1 and TRBJ2-5; possibly TRBD2 for D (6 bases). The end of the DNA fits TRBJ2-7 better, so the J call may be wrong. CDR1 and CDR2 from the germline V gene are SGHRS and YFSETQ. The CDR3 consists of 14 residues. The CDR3 reads CASRETGTDYEQYF. The CDR3 DNA reads as TGCGCCAGCAGAGAGACTGGGACTGACTACGAGCAGTACTTC.

The chain carries TRBV11-1 and TRBJ1-1; 8 bases line up with TRBD1. There are 17 residues in the CDR3. Trimming took 1 base from V and 1 from J; bases not matched to a gene: 8. Germline CDR1 reads SGHAT; CDR2 reads FQDESV (reference sequence). The CDR3 here is CASSLGTGWYKNTEAFF. In DNA form, the CDR3 reads TGTGCCAGCAGCTTAGGGACAGGGTGGTACAAGAACACTGAAGCTTTCTTT.

The V gene is TRBV28, the J gene TRBJ2-3; 10 bases fit TRBD2. In germline, CDR1 is MDHEN, CDR2 SYDVKM. The CDR3 covers 16 residues. V was clipped by 5 bases and J by 0 bases; unmatched bases: 5. This CDR3 reads CASSPWTSGSTDTQYF. The CDR3 DNA is TGTGCCAGCAGTCCCTGGACTAGCGGAAGCACAGATACGCAGTATTTT.

The CDR3 nucleotides read TGTGCCAGCTCACGCCAGGGGGGAGGCCCCGTGGAGACCCAGTACTTC. Its translation is CASSRQGGGPVETQYF. The chain employs TRBV18 and TRBJ2-5, with D perhaps matching TRBD1 (7 bases). Trimming took off 4 bases at V and 5 bases at J, with 20 bases between the two ends. Germline V gene sequence: CDR1 KGHSH, CDR2 LQKENI. CDR3 length equals 16 residues. Full variable domain (rest looked up from reference TRBV18 and TRBJ2-5): NAGVMQNPRHLVRRRGQEARLRCSPMKGHSHVYWYRQLPEEGLKFMVYLQKENIIDESGMPKERFSAEFPKEGPSILRIQQVVRGDSAAYFCASSRQGGGPVETQYFGPGTRLLVL.

V usage is TRBV28 and J usage is TRBJ1-2; possibly TRBD1 for D (5 bases). The CDR3 loop spans 17 amino acids. Germline V gene lookup returns CDR1 MDHEN and CDR2 SYDVKM. Trimming cost V 4 bases and J 2 bases, with 20 bases left between them. CDR3 sequence (DNA): TGTGCCAGCAGTTCTCATCCTCCTCAGGGCATGAACTATGGCTACACCTTC. Translation gives CASSSHPPQGMNYGYTF.

The V and J genes are TRBV9 and TRBJ1-3; 10 bases line up with TRBD1. CDR3 length: 17 residues. Trimming took 1 base from V and 0 from J; bases not matched to a gene: 4. The V gene's germline CDR1 is SGDLS and CDR2 YYNGEE. The CDR3 DNA sequence: TGTGCCAGCAGCGTATTCGGGACAGGGGACTCTGGAAACACCATATATTTT. This translates into CASSVFGTGDSGNTIYF.

The chain employs TRBV28 and TRBJ1-1, with 7 positions matching TRBD1. The ends lost 7 bases at V and 8 bases at J; junction bases unmatched: 16. Germline CDR1 MDHEN, CDR2 SYDVKM. The CDR3 extends over 15 amino acids. The CDR3, as DNA: TGTGCCAGCAAAAGATCCGGCCAGGACAGGAGAGAAGCTTTCTTT. It yields the protein CASKRSGQDRREAFF.

The sample holds a few counts of this clone. The chain joins TRBV18 to TRBJ1-4; TRBD1 agrees at 8 bases. V lost 6 bases to trimming and J lost 4 bases; unmatched junction nucleotides: 7. CDR3 length: 15 residues. The germline V gene encodes CDR1 KGHSH and CDR2 LQKENI. In DNA form, the CDR3 reads TGTGCCAGCTCGCTAGGGACAGGAAATAATGAAAAACTGTTTTTT. Translating it yields CASSLGTGNNEKLFF.

The chain has TRBV19 and TRBJ1-1; 9 bases fit TRBD1. In germline, CDR1 is LNHDA, CDR2 SQIVND (reference sequence). The CDR3 length is 16 residues. Unmatched junction bases numbered 5, after V lost 3 bases and J lost 0 bases. The chain's CDR3 is CASSIGTGNMNTEAFF. DNA of the CDR3: TGTGCCAGTAGTATTGGGACAGGGAACATGAACACTGAAGCTTTCTTT. The entire variable domain, with the rest obtained from reference TRBV19 and TRBJ1-1, is as follows: DGGITQSPKYLFRKEGQNVTLSCEQNLNHDAMYWYRQDPGQGLRLIYYSQIVNDFQKGDIAEGYSVSREKKESFPLTVTSAQKNPTAFYLCASSIGTGNMNTEAFFGQGTRLTVV.

This chain joins TRBV7-9 and TRBJ1-4, with D tentatively TRBD1 (6 bases). CDR3 length: 18 amino acids. The germline V and J ends were trimmed by 0 bases and 0 bases, with 14 bases remaining between them. CDR1 is SEHNR and CDR2 is FQNEAQ in the germline V gene (reference sequence). DNA of the CDR3: TGTGCCAGCAGCTTAGCGGGCAGGGGAAGAGCAACTAATGAAAAACTGTTTTTT. Translating it yields CASSLAGRGRATNEKLFF.

The chain joins TRBV28 to TRBJ2-5, with 8 bases that match TRBD1. Germline trimming cut 4 bases from V and 1 base from J; bases unmatched to any gene: 8. The CDR3 is made up of 16 amino acids. The germline V gene has CDR1 MDHEN and CDR2 SYDVKM. In DNA, the CDR3 is TGTGCCAGCAGTTCCACTTCTCAGGGGGCCCAAGAGACCCAGTACTTC. The encoded protein is CASSSTSQGAQETQYF.

The CDR3 here is CASRSDQPQHF. CDR3 DNA: TGTGCCAGCCGGTCGGATCAGCCCCAGCATTTT. The rearrangement uses TRBV2 and TRBJ1-5; D remains unclear. Germline CDR1 and CDR2: SNHLY and FYNNEI. This CDR3 has 11 amino acids. The V end was cut by 8 bases, the J end by 5 bases, with 7 bases between.

This clone was seen once. The V gene is TRBV7-2, the J gene TRBJ2-7; 8 bases map to TRBD2. Germline V gene sequence: CDR1 SGHTA, CDR2 FQGNSA. The CDR3 totals 15 residues. J gave up 1 base and V 5 bases, and 7 bases lay outside the gene matches. CDR3 loop: CASSPREGPSYEQYF. CDR3 nucleotides: TGTGCCAGCAGCCCCCGGGAGGGACCGTCCTACGAGCAGTACTTC.